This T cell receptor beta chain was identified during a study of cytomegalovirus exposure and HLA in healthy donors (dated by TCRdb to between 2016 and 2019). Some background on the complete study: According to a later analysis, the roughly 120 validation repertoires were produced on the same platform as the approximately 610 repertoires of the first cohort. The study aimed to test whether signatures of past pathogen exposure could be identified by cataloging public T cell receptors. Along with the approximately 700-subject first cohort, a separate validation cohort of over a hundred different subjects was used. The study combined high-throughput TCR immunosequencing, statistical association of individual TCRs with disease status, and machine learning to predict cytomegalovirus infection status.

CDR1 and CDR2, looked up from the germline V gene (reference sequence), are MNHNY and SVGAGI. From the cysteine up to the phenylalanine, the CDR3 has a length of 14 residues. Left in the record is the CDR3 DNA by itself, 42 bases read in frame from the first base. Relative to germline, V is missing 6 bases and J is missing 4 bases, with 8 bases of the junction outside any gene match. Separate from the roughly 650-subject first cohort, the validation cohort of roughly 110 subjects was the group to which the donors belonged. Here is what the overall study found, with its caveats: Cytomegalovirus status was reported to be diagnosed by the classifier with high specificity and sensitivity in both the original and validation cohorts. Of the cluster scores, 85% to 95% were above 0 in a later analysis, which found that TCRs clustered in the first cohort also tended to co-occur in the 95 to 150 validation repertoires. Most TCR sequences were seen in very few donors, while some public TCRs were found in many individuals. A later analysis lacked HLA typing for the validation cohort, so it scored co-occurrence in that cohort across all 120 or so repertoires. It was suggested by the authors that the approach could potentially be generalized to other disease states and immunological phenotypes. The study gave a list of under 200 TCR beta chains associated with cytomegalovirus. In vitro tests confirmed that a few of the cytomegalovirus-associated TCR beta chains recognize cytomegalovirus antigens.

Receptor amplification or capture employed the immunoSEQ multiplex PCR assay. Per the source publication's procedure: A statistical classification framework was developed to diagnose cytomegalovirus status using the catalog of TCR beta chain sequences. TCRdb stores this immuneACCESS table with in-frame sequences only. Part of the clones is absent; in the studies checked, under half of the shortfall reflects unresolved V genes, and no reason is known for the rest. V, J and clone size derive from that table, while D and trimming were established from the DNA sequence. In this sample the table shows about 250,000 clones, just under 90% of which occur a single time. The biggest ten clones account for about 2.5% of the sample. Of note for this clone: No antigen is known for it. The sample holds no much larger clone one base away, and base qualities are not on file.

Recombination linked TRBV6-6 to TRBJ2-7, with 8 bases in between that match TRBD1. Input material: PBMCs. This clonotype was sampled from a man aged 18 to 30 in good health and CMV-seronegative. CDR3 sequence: CASRDGQGRYEQYF. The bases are TGTGCCAGCAGAGACGGACAGGGAAGGTACGAGCAGTACTTC.